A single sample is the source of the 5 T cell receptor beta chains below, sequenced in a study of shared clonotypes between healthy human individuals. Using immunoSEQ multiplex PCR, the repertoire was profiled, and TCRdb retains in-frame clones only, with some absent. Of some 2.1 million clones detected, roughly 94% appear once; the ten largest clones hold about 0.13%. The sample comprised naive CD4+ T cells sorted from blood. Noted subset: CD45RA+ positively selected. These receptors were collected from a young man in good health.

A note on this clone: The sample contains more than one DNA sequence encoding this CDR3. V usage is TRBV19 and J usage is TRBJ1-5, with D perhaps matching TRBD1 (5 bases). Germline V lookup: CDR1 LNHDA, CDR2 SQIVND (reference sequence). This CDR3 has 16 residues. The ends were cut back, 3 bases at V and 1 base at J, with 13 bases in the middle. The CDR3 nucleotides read TGTGCCAGTAGTATCCTACGGGGGAGAAGCAATCAGCCCCAGCATTTT. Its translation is CASSILRGRSNQPQHF.

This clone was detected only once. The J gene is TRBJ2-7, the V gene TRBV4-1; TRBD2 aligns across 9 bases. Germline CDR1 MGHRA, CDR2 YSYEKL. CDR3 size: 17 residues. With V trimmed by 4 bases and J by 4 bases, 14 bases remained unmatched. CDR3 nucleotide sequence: TGCGCCAGCAGCCCACATATTAGCGGGAGCCCCAAGTACGAGCAGTACTTC. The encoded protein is CASSPHISGSPKYEQYF.

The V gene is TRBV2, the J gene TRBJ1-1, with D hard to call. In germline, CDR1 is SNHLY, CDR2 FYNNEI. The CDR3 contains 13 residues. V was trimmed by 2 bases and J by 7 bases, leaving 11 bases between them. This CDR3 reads CASSENLGIEAFF. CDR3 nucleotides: TGTGCCAGCAGTGAAAATTTGGGGATTGAAGCTTTCTTT.

CDR3 DNA: TGTGCCAGTCTACGGGACAGGGCTAACTATGGCTACACCTTC. Translated: CASLRDRANYGYTF. The chain couples TRBV2 to TRBJ1-2; 9 positions match TRBD1. Germline V lookup: CDR1 SNHLY, CDR2 FYNNEI. The CDR3 extends over 14 amino acids. V gave up 9 bases and J gave up 0 bases; unmatched junction bases: 5.

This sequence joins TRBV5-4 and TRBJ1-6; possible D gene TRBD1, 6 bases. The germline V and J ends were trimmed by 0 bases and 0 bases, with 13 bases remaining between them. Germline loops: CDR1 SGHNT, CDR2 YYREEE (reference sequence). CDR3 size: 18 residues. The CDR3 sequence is CASSLATGYDSYNSPLHF. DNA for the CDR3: TGTGCCAGCAGCTTGGCTACAGGGTACGACTCCTATAATTCACCCCTCCACTTT.